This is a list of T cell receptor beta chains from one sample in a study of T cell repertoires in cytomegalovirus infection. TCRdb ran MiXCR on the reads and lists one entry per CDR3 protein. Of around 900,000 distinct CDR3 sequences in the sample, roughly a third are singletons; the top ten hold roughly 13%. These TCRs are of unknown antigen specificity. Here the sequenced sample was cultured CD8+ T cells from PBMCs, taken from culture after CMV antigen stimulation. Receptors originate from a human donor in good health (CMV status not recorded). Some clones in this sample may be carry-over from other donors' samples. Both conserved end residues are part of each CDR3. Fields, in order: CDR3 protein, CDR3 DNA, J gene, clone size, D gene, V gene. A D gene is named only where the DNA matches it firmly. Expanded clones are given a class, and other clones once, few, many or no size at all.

CATSRDLGAQYF TGTGCCACCAGCAGAGATCTGGGGGCCCAGTACTTC TRBJ2-5 NA NA TRBV15
CASTQGDRVTDTQYF TGTGCCAGCACCCAAGGGGACAGGGTCACAGATACGCAGTATTTT TRBJ2-3 NA TRBD1 TRBV6-6
CASSLTGPMNTEAFF TGTGCCAGCAGCTTAACCGGACCGATGAACACTGAAGCTTTCTTT TRBJ1-1 NA NA TRBV7-9
CSGLDRGRGYTF TGCAGTGGCTTAGACAGGGGGCGAGGCTACACCTTC TRBJ1-2 few TRBD1 TRBV20-1
CASSRDGGDYTF TGTGCCAGCAGCCGCGACGGGGGGGACTACACCTTC TRBJ1-2 NA NA TRBV11-3
CASGNPGGGQETQYF TGTGCTAGTGGCAACCCAGGGGGTGGCCAAGAGACCCAGTACTTC TRBJ2-5 NA TRBD1 TRBV12-5
CASSSFDSGLANVLTF TGTGCCAGCAGCTCCTTTGACAGTGGTTTGGCCAACGTCCTGACTTTC TRBJ2-6 NA NA TRBV7-9
CASFPSPGRGQGAADTQYF TGTGCCAGTTTCCCATCACCCGGGCGCGGGCAGGGGGCCGCAGATACGCAGTATTTT TRBJ2-3 few TRBD1 TRBV2
CARSSRRDSPLHF TGTGCCAGAAGCTCGAGGAGGGATTCACCCCTCCACTTT TRBJ1-6 NA NA TRBV5-3
CASSQDGGTSGWVSDTQYF TGCGCCAGCAGCCAAGATGGAGGGACTAGCGGGTGGGTCTCAGATACGCAGTATTTT TRBJ2-3 few TRBD2 TRBV4-1
CASSQEWDRGHGYTF TGTGCCAGCAGCCAAGAATGGGACAGGGGGCACGGCTACACCTTC TRBJ1-2 NA TRBD1 TRBV4-2
CASSQSISGGVGQSQHF TGTGCCAGCAGCCAGTCGATATCCGGGGGCGTCGGTCAGTCCCAGCATTTT TRBJ1-5 NA NA TRBV4-2
CASSVALTGGGNTGELFF TGTGCCAGCAGCGTAGCTCTCACGGGAGGGGGAAACACCGGGGAGCTGTTTTTT TRBJ2-2 NA TRBD2 TRBV9
CASSEGQGASQPQHF TGTGCCAGCAGTGAAGGACAGGGGGCTTCTCAGCCCCAGCATTTT TRBJ1-5 NA TRBD1 TRBV6-1
CASSHLRGTEAFF TGTGCCAGCAGCCACTTACGGGGCACTGAAGCTTTCTTT TRBJ1-1 few NA TRBV7-2
CATIFDREYF TGTGCCACCATTTTCGACAGGGAGTATTTT TRBJ1-3 NA TRBD1 TRBV6-1
CASITCRELDSNQPQHF TGTGCCAGCATAACCTGCCGGGAACTCGATAGCAATCAGCCCCAGCATTTT TRBJ1-5 NA NA TRBV25-1
CASRQVTDETQYF TGTGCCAGCAGGCAGGTGACAGATGAGACCCAGTACTTC TRBJ2-5 few NA TRBV6-2/TRBV6-3
CASSQDPAGDNTGELFF TGCGCCAGCAGCCAAGATCCCGCAGGGGATAACACCGGGGAGCTGTTTTTT TRBJ2-2 few NA TRBV4-1
CASSYSGLAGDNEQFF TGTGCCAGCAGTTACTCAGGGCTAGCGGGAGACAATGAGCAGTTCTTC TRBJ2-1 few TRBD2 TRBV6-2/TRBV6-3
CAISERERGYTF TGTGCCATCAGTGAGCGGGAAAGGGGCTACACCTTC TRBJ1-2 few NA TRBV10-3
CASSLELAVDTQYF TGTGCCAGCAGTTTAGAACTAGCGGTAGATACGCAGTATTTT TRBJ2-3 NA TRBD2 TRBV12-3/TRBV12-4
CASSVLPTDTQYF TGTGCCAGCAGTGTGCTACCCACAGATACGCAGTATTTT TRBJ2-3 few NA TRBV6-1
CASSGHFSYNEQFF TGTGCCAGCAGTGGACACTTCTCCTACAATGAGCAGTTCTTC TRBJ2-1 NA NA TRBV6-1
CANSPGRGTDTQYF TGTGCCAACAGCCCGGGAAGGGGCACAGATACGCAGTATTTT TRBJ2-3 NA NA TRBV14
CASSLGGQGSTETQYF TGTGCTAGCAGCTTAGGGGGACAGGGTAGTACAGAGACCCAGTACTTC TRBJ2-5 NA TRBD1 TRBV7-7
CASSLAVSGNTIYF TGTGCCAGTAGTCTGGCGGTCTCTGGAAACACCATATATTTT TRBJ1-3 few NA TRBV19
CASSLGPGGQPQHF TGTGCCAGCAGTTTAGGGCCTGGGGGACAGCCCCAGCATTTT TRBJ1-5 few NA TRBV12-3/TRBV12-4
CASSYLGQPNAGELFF TGTGCCAGCAGCTACCTGGGACAGCCCAACGCCGGGGAGCTGTTTTTT TRBJ2-2 NA TRBD1 TRBV7-9
CASSPRTAIQETQYF TGTGCCAGCAGCCCCCGGACAGCAATTCAAGAGACCCAGTACTTC TRBJ2-5 NA NA TRBV9
CASSLDEGGWPQHF TGTGCCAGCAGCTTAGACGAGGGAGGATGGCCCCAGCATTTT TRBJ1-5 NA NA TRBV11-3
CASSYGGTDYGYTF TGTGCCAGCAGTTACGGTGGGACAGATTATGGCTACACCTTC TRBJ1-2 NA TRBD1 TRBV6-5
CASSETFNQPQHF TGTGCCAGCAGCGAGACCTTCAATCAGCCCCAGCATTTT TRBJ1-5 few NA TRBV27
CASSLAELRDPHEQFF TGTGCCAGCAGCTTAGCTGAGCTCAGAGATCCCCATGAGCAGTTCTTC TRBJ2-1 many NA TRBV7-6
CASPGGTSTDTQYF TGTGCCAGCCCAGGGGGGACTAGCACAGATACGCAGTATTTT TRBJ2-3 NA NA TRBV7-9
CASSGSGGSYNEQFF TGTGCCAGCAGTGGCAGCGGGGGCTCCTACAATGAGCAGTTCTTC TRBJ2-1 few TRBD2 TRBV12-3/TRBV12-4
CASSEFFGADGSSTDTQYF TGTGCCAGCAGTGAATTCTTTGGGGCGGACGGCTCTAGCACAGATACGCAGTATTTT TRBJ2-3 few NA TRBV25-1
CASSPPVMNTGELFF TGTGCCAGCAGCCCCCCCGTGATGAACACCGGGGAGCTGTTTTTT TRBJ2-2 many NA TRBV7-6
CAISESGTGLNTEAFF TGTGCCATCAGTGAGTCCGGGACAGGGTTGAACACTGAAGCTTTCTTT TRBJ1-1 few TRBD1 TRBV10-3
CASSTGIHEQFF TGTGCCAGCAGCACAGGGATTCATGAGCAGTTCTTC TRBJ2-1 NA NA TRBV4-2
CASSLTGRLHYGYTF TGTGCCAGCAGTTTAACGGGACGCCTGCACTATGGCTACACCTTC TRBJ1-2 NA NA TRBV12-3/TRBV12-4
CASSPRQGVINEQFF TGTGCCAGCAGTCCACGACAGGGGGTAATAAATGAGCAGTTCTTC TRBJ2-1 NA TRBD1 TRBV12-3/TRBV12-4
CASNPTGTGNTIYF TGTGCCAGCAATCCGACAGGGACTGGAAACACCATATATTTT TRBJ1-3 NA TRBD1 TRBV2
CASRIPGPLQYDYTF TGTGCCAGCAGGATACCGGGACCCTTGCAGTATGACTACACCTTC TRBJ1-2 once NA TRBV6-1
CASSAGTTATDTQYF TGTGCCAGCAGCGCGGGGACTACTGCGACAGATACGCAGTATTTT TRBJ2-3 NA TRBD2 TRBV7-2
CAIMRGGVEQFF TGTGCCATCATGAGGGGAGGTGTTGAGCAGTTCTTC TRBJ2-1 few NA TRBV10-3
CATEDAGDSNTGELFF TGTGCCACCGAGGACGCGGGTGATTCGAACACCGGGGAGCTGTTTTTT TRBJ2-2 few NA TRBV6-2/TRBV6-3
CATSAGGSRQYF TGTGCCACCAGTGCCGGGGGTTCGAGGCAGTACTTC TRBJ2-7 NA NA TRBV24-1
CASPPPDSYNEQFF TGTGCCAGCCCCCCCCCCGACAGTTACAATGAGCAGTTCTTC TRBJ2-1 few NA TRBV7-9
CASSIGLEGLIQYF TGTGCCAGTAGTATAGGACTGGAGGGTCTCATTCAGTACTTC TRBJ2-4 few NA TRBV19
CASSHRGNSYEQYF TGCGCCAGCAGCCATCGGGGAAATTCCTACGAGCAGTACTTC TRBJ2-7 NA NA TRBV4-1
CASSLALGTGGNQPQHF TGTGCCAGCAGCTTAGCTTTGGGGACAGGGGGCAATCAGCCCCAGCATTTT TRBJ1-5 NA TRBD1 TRBV7-6
CTSSVGLGNEQFF TGTACCAGCAGCGTGGGTCTGGGGAATGAGCAGTTCTTC TRBJ2-1 NA NA TRBV7-6